The clone carrying this TCR beta chain was detected many times. Its antigen is undetermined. Relying on iRepertoire HTBI primers and Arm-PCR of CDR3 regions, the team built TCR beta libraries. Each CDR3 protein gets one entry after TCRdb re-called the multiplex PCR reads with MiXCR. The profile shows over 350,000 distinct CDR3 sequences, less than 15% of them singletons. V lost 9 bases, J lost 5 bases, and 17 bases lay in between. Germline CDR1 is LNHNV and CDR2 is YYDKDF (reference sequence). The CDR3 extends over 14 amino acids. Indicated time point: newly diagnosed GD, antithyroid drugs for less than 3 months. Following extraction of RNA from PBMCs, that RNA was used to make the TCR library. These data originate in a study of regulatory T cells in long-lasting Graves disease. Study in general: Recently diagnosed Graves' patients had received antithyroid drugs for under 3 months. Study-level points and caveats: Persistent disease showed a preference for TRBV28, TRBJ1-2 and TRBJ2-5. New patients shared about a thousand public clonotypes, fewer than the roughly 2,700 shared by persistent patients.

This same sample was also part of a study on T cells in Graves' hyperthyroidism and ophthalmopathy.

The sequences come from peripheral blood mononuclear cells (PBMCs), collected at new diagnosis, from a patient treated with antithyroid drugs. This sequence joins TRBV15 and TRBJ2-1; possibly TRBD1 for D (6 bases). This TCR came from a woman aged 50 to 65 with Graves disease. CDR3 DNA: TGTGCCACGAAACAGGGAAAGCGGAACAATGAGCAGTTCTTC. Protein: CATKQGKRNNEQFF.